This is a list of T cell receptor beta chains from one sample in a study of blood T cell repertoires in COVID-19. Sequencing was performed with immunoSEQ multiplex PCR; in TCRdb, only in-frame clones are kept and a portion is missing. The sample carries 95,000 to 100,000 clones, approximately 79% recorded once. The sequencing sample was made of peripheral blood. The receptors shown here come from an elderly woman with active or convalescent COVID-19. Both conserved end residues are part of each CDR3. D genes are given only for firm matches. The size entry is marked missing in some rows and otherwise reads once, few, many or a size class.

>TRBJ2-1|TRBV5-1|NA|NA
TGTGCCAGCAGCTTGGCGGCGGGACGATACAATGAGCAGTTCTTC
CASSLAAGRYNEQFF
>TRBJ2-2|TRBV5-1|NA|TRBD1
TGTGCCAGCAGCCCGGGACAGGGAAGCACCGGGGAGCTGTTTTTT
CASSPGQGSTGELFF
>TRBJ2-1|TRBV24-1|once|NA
TGTGCCACCAGTGACGCAGGGGTTGGCGCCTACAATGAGCAGTTCTTC
CATSDAGVGAYNEQFF
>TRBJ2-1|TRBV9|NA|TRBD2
TGTGCCAGCAGCGTAGTCGGGAGGGACGGGGAGCAGTTCTTC
CASSVVGRDGEQFF
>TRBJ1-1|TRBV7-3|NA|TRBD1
TGTGCCAGCAGCCGCGAGCCGACAGGGGGAGCTTTCTTT
CASSREPTGGAFF
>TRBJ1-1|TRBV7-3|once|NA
TGTGCCAGTCTTGCAAGGGGTGGCACTGAAGCTTTCTTT
CASLARGGTEAFF
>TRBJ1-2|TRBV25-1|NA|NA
TGTGCCAGCCCAAGGGGCGGTGGCTACACCTTC
CASPRGGGYTF
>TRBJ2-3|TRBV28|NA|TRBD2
TGTGCCAGCAGTCAAACTAGCGGACCCACAGATACGCAGTATTTT
CASSQTSGPTDTQYF
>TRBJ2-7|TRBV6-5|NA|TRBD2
TGTGCCAGCAGGCTGGGACTATCTACCGAGCAGTACTTC
CASRLGLSTEQYF
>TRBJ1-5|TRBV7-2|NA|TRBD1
TGTGCCAGCAGCGGGACAGGGGCTCAGCCCCAGCATTTT
CASSGTGAQPQHF
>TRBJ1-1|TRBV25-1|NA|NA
TGTGCCAGCAGTGAAATGGGGAGAACTGAAGCTTTCTTT
CASSEMGRTEAFF
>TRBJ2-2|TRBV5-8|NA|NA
TGTGCCAGCAGCTTTGGTCGACGGCTAGCTGGTGCCGCCGGGGAGCTGTTTTTT
CASSFGRRLAGAAGELFF
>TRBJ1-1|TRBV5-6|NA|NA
TGTGCCAGCAGCTTGGAGCGGGTCCGGACTGAAGCTTTCTTT
CASSLERVRTEAFF
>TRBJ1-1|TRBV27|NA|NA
TGTGCCAGCAGTTTATTGCGAGCGAACACTGAAGCTTTCTTT
CASSLLRANTEAFF
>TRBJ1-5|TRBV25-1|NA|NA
TGTGCCAGCAGTGAATGGGGAGGAAATCAGCCCCAGCATTTT
CASSEWGGNQPQHF
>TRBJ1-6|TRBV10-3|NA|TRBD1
TGTGCCATCAGTTCGACAGGGAGCGATTCACCCCTCCACTTT
CAISSTGSDSPLHF
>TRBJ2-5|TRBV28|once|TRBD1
TGTGCCAGCAGGCTGACAGGGCCGAGGTACCAAGAGACCCAGTACTTC
CASRLTGPRYQETQYF
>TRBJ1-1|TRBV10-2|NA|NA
TGCGCCAGCAGTGAGGGCTCGAACACTGAAGCTTTCTTT
CASSEGSNTEAFF
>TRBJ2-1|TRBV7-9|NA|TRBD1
TGTGCCAGCAGCTTCGACAGGGCTCGGGGATCAAACAATGAGCAGTTCTTC
CASSFDRARGSNNEQFF
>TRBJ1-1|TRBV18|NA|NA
TGTGCCAGCTCACGATATAAGACAGGTGAAGCTTTCTTT
CASSRYKTGEAFF
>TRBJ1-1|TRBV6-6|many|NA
TGTGCCAGCAGACCGGGGGGGTCAATTGCCTACACTGAAGCTTTCTTT
CASRPGGSIAYTEAFF
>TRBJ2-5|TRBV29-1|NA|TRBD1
TGCAGCGTTGCGAACCGGAACAGGGGGCTTGGCGAGACCCAGTACTTC
CSVANRNRGLGETQYF
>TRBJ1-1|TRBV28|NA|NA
TGTGCCAGCAGTTTCAGCGCACAACCTAAACAGGGATCGAGTGAAGCTTTCTTT
CASSFSAQPKQGSSEAFF
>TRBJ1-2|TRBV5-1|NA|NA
TGTGCCAGCAGCCAACGCCAGGGAAACTATGGCTACACCTTC
CASSQRQGNYGYTF
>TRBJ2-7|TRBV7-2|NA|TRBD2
TGTGCCAGCAGCGCCCCTGGGAGAGGACTAGCGGGTATAAGGGAGCAGTACTTC
CASSAPGRGLAGIREQYF
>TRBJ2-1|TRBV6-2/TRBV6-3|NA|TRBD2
TGTGCCAGCAGTTATCGGAGCGGGACGTTTTACAATGAGCAGTTCTTC
CASSYRSGTFYNEQFF
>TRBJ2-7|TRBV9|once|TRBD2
TGTGCCAGCAGCGTACGAGCGGGAGGAGGGTACGAGCAGTACTTC
CASSVRAGGGYEQYF
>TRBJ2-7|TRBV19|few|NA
TGTGCCAGTAGTATAGCCGGAGGTACCTACGAGCAGTACTTC
CASSIAGGTYEQYF
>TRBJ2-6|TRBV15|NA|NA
TGTGCCACCAGCAGGTTTATCGGGGCTGGGGCCAACGTCCTGACTTTC
CATSRFIGAGANVLTF
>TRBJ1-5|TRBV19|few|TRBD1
TGTGCCAGTAGTATCCCGGGACAGGGGGCGCGTCAGCCCCAGCATTTT
CASSIPGQGARQPQHF
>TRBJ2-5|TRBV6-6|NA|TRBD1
TGTGCCAGCAGTTACTTAGACAACAGGGGATTTGAGACCCAGTACTTC
CASSYLDNRGFETQYF
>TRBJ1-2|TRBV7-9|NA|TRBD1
TGTGCCAGCAGCGACTACAGGGGGTTTGGCTACACCTTC
CASSDYRGFGYTF
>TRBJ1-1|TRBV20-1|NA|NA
TGCAGTGCTAGAGCTTCAGATGAAGCTTTCTTT
CSARASDEAFF
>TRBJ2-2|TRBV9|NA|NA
TGTGCCAGCAGCGTAGGTCTAGATACCGGGGAGCTGTTTTTT
CASSVGLDTGELFF
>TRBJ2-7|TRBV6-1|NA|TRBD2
TGTGCCAGCAGTGAATTCCTGCTAGCGGGATCGTACGAGCAGTACTTC
CASSEFLLAGSYEQYF
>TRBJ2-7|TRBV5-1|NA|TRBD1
TGTGCCAGCGGAATAGGGACAGGGGGCATTGAGCAGTACTTC
CASGIGTGGIEQYF
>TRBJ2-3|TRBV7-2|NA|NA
TGTGCCAGCAGCGAGAGAGGAGATACGCAGTATTTT
CASSERGDTQYF
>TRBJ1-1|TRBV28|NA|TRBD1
TGTGCCAGCAGCATTCAGGGGGCGGTCACTGAAGCTTTCTTT
CASSIQGAVTEAFF
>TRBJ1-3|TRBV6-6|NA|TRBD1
TGTGCGGTAGGACAGGGAGGTGCGGACACCATATATTTT
CAVGQGGADTIYF
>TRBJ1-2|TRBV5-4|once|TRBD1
TGTGCCAGCAGCCCTGACAGGGGCTATGGCTACACCTTC
CASSPDRGYGYTF
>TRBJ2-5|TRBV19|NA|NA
TGTGCCAGTAGGCAGGGAACGGAGACCCAGTACTTC
CASRQGTETQYF
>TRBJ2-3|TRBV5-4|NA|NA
TGTGCCAGCAGCCCTAGCACAGATACGCAGTATTTT
CASSPSTDTQYF
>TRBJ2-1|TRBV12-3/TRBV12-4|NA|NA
TGTGCCAGCAGTCTAGACGGGAATGAGCAGTTCTTC
CASSLDGNEQFF
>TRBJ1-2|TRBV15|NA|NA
TGTGCCACCAGCAGAGATCGGGTTGCGGGTCCCAACTATGGCTACACCTTC
CATSRDRVAGPNYGYTF
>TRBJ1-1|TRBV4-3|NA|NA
TGCGCCAGCAGCCAAGGGACTGCGGGTGGGGTGAACACTGAAGCTTTCTTT
CASSQGTAGGVNTEAFF